The TCR beta chain described here comes from a study of blood T cell repertoires in COVID-19. Study-wide context: Some COVID-19 samples were acute and others convalescent; all came from the United States, Italy and Spain. In each case, the material was cDNA or gDNA derived from T cells, B-cell-depleted T cells, or PBMCs.

Germline CDR1 MNHNS, CDR2 SASEGT. V lost 10 bases to trimming and J lost 2 bases; unmatched junction nucleotides: 3. The CDR3 sequence is 13 residues long. Per the study methods: Nucleated cell counts were estimated from reference gene primer amplification. Libraries were prepared by immunoSEQ multiplex PCR; TCRdb keeps only in-frame clonotypes and omits some of them. For V, J and clone size, that table is used; D and trimming come from the DNA. Of roughly 160,000 clones in the sample, around 90% were seen once. The sequence was collected from a man in his 60s with acute or convalescent COVID-19. This chain links TRBV6-1 with TRBJ2-7, with 12 bases aligning to TRBD2. Input material: peripheral blood. The CDR3 protein is CATGLAGTYEQYF. In DNA form, the CDR3 reads TGTGCCACCGGACTAGCGGGAACCTACGAGCAGTACTTC.